The present T cell receptor (beta chain) was sequenced within a study of regulatory T cells in long-lasting Graves disease. Building the TCR beta libraries relied on iRepertoire HTBI primers, and CDR3 regions underwent Arm-PCR. Each CDR3 protein is one row after TCRdb ran MiXCR on the multiplex PCR reads. The sample consists of 450,000 to 500,000 distinct CDR3 sequences, around 16% of them appearing once. This clonotype was observed a handful of times. Noted time point: newly diagnosed GD, antithyroid drugs for less than 3 months. RNA from PBMCs was the source of the TCR library. This same sample was also part of a study on T cells in Graves' hyperthyroidism and ophthalmopathy.

The source was peripheral blood mononuclear cells (PBMCs), collected at new diagnosis, from a patient treated with antithyroid drugs. This sequence originates from a man aged 35-49 years with Graves disease.

CDR3 bases: TGTGCCAGCAGCATTGGGGACAGAGCAAACAATGAGCAGTTCTTC. Amino acids: CASSIGDRANNEQFF. This sequence joins TRBV7-3 and TRBJ2-1; 7 bases are shared with TRBD1. Germline V gene data show CDR1 as SGHTA and CDR2 as FQGTGA. After removal of 5 bases from V and 5 bases from J, the junction contained 9 bases not matched to a gene. This CDR3 has 15 residues.